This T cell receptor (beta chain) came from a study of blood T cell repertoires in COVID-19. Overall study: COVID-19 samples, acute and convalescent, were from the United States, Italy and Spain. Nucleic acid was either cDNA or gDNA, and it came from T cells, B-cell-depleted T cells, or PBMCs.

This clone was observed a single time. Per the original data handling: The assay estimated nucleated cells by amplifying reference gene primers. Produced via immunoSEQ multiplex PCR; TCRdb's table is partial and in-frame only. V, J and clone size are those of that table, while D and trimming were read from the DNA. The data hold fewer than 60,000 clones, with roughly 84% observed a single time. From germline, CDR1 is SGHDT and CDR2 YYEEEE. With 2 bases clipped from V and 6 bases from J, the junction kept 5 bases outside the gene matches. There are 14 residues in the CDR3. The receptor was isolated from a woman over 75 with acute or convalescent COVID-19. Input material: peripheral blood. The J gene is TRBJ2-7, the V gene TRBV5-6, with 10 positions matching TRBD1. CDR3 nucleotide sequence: TGTGCCAGCAGCTTCGGGACAGGGGCTGCCGAGCAGTACTTC. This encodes CASSFGTGAAEQYF.